The table lists the clone carrying this T cell receptor (beta chain) with a few counts. This record comes from a study of T-cell reconstitution after alpha-beta-depleted transplantation in children. TCRbeta library construction was performed incorporating unique molecular identifiers. From the PCR reads, TCRdb called clonotypes with MiXCR, one entry per CDR3 protein. The sample has about 200,000 distinct CDR3 sequences, 13% to 15% seen once. Germline V CDR1 and CDR2: SNHLY, FYNNEI. V gave up 2 bases and J gave up 3 bases, with 11 bases separating them. The CDR3 runs to 15 residues. This specimen was PBMCs from the stem cell graft donor, taken from the stem cell graft. This clonotype was sampled from a human donor who donated a stem cell graft to a child with acute lymphoblastic leukemia. The chain links TRBV2 to TRBJ1-5, with no clear D. DNA for the CDR3: TGTGCCAGCAGTGAACTGGGGAGCAACAATCAGCCCCAGCATTTT. Its protein is CASSELGSNNQPQHF.